One sample yielded the 27 T cell receptor beta chains listed below, sequenced in a study of Siglec-9 on CD8 T cells in melanoma. Only in-frame clones appear in the TCRdb table, and some are missing; sequencing was by immunoSEQ multiplex PCR. The table shows 30,000 or so clones, with approximately 80% occurring only once. The sample taken for sequencing was Siglec-9- CD8+ T cells sorted from blood. The receptors were sampled from a human donor in good health.

The rearrangement joins TRBV6-6 to TRBJ2-5; D is possibly TRBD1 or TRBD2 (5 bases each). This CDR3 is 15 amino acids long. Per the germline V gene, CDR1 is MNHNY and CDR2 is SVGAGI (reference sequence). The V end lost 0 bases, the J end lost 5 bases, and 13 bases lay between the germline ends. CDR3 nucleotide sequence: TGTGCCAGCAGTTACTCGGGTGCAGAGGGGGAGACCCAGTACTTC. Protein product: CASSYSGAEGETQYF.

This chain connects TRBV29-1 to TRBJ1-2; D ambiguous. CDR1 and CDR2 (germline): SQVTM, ANQGSEA. The CDR3 covers 16 residues. V was clipped by 3 bases and J by 5 bases, with 22 bases between them. CDR3 DNA: TGCAGCGTTGAGGGGTTAGCTGAATCAAGCCCGTATGGCTACACCTTC. Protein sequence: CSVEGLAESSPYGYTF. Based on the CDR3 plus reference TRBV29-1 and TRBJ1-2, the full variable domain is SAVISQKPSRDICQRGTSLTIQCQVDSQVTMMFWYRQQPGQSLTLIATANQGSEATYESGFVIDKFPISRPNLTFSTLTVSNMSPEDSSIYLCSVEGLAESSPYGYTFGSGTRLTVV.

This clone has more than one count but fewer than ten. The chain joins TRBV6-1 to TRBJ2-3, with D possibly TRBD2 on 6 matching bases. CDR3 length: 15 amino acids. V was cut by 8 bases and J by 2 bases, with 17 bases left in between. Germline CDR1 MNHNS, CDR2 SASEGT. The DNA for the CDR3 is TGTGCCAGCGACCAGCGGGCAGGGATCACAGATACGCAGTATTTT. Translated: CASDQRAGITDTQYF.

The chain recombines TRBV28 with TRBJ1-1; D may be TRBD1 (5 bases). CDR3 size: 13 residues. Germline V gene data show CDR1 as MDHEN and CDR2 as SYDVKM. V was pared by 5 bases and J by 6 bases, with 13 bases between. CDR3 in amino acids: CASSPQGSPEAFF. In nucleotides, the CDR3 is TGTGCCAGCAGTCCGCAGGGTTCCCCTGAAGCTTTCTTT.

The chain employs TRBV6-1 and TRBJ1-1; D is ambiguous. The ends were cut back, 1 base at V and 3 bases at J, with 18 bases in the middle. The CDR3 consists of 17 residues. The V gene's germline CDR1 is MNHNS and CDR2 SASEGT. The CDR3 DNA follows: TGTGCCAGCAGTGAAGGTTTGAGTCAACAACTGGACACTGAAGCTTTCTTT. Amino acid sequence: CASSEGLSQQLDTEAFF.

This clone was picked up a small number of times. The J gene is TRBJ1-2, the V gene TRBV10-1; a weak D match, TRBD1 (5 bases). The V and J ends lost 5 bases and 7 bases respectively, with 14 bases between them. CDR3 length equals 13 residues. Germline-derived CDR1 and CDR2 are WNHNN and SYGVQD (reference sequence). The CDR3 loop reads CASSMRQGGGYTF. Written as DNA, the CDR3 is TGCGCCAGCAGTATGAGGCAGGGTGGTGGCTACACCTTC.

The chain joins TRBV2 to TRBJ2-7; TRBD1 aligns across 8 bases. V lost 8 bases and J lost 1; bases outside the gene matches: 4. Germline V lookup: CDR1 SNHLY, CDR2 FYNNEI. CDR3 length: 13 residues. DNA for the CDR3: TGTGCCAGCCAGGGGGCCCTATCCTACGAGCAGTACTTC. Its translation: CASQGALSYEQYF.

The J gene is TRBJ1-2, the V gene TRBV12-5, with TRBD1 identical over 8 bases. The CDR3 length is 14 residues. The ends lost 6 bases at V and 4 bases at J; junction bases unmatched: 7. Germline CDR1 and CDR2: LGHNT and FRNRAP. The CDR3 coding sequence is TGTGCTAGTGGCCTAAATACAGGGGGCTATGGCTACACCTTC. Residues: CASGLNTGGYGYTF.

This clone was recorded only once. The chain carries TRBV11-3 and TRBJ2-1, with D hard to call. The CDR3 is 13 residues long. Trimming cost V 6 bases and J 2 bases, with 8 bases left between them. Germline loops: CDR1 SGHNT, CDR2 YENEEA. The CDR3 is CASSSEPYNEQFF. The CDR3 bases are TGTGCCAGCAGTTCAGAGCCCTACAATGAGCAGTTCTTC.

This chain links TRBV7-6 with TRBJ1-6; a weak D match, TRBD1 (6 bases). The CDR3 extends over 16 amino acids. Germline CDR1 and CDR2: SGHVS and FNYEAQ. Deletions cut 5 bases from V and 10 bases from J, with 21 bases between. The chain's CDR3 is CASSPSGTLGESPLHF. Here the CDR3 DNA reads TGTGCCAGCAGCCCATCAGGGACACTCGGAGAATCACCCCTCCACTTT.

The V and J genes are TRBV19 and TRBJ2-1, with TRBD1 identical over 7 bases. CDR3 length: 15 residues. Unmatched junction bases numbered 11, after V lost 6 bases and J lost 6 bases. CDR1 and CDR2 (germline): LNHDA, SQIVND (reference sequence). The CDR3 protein is CASRGETGFINEQFF. The DNA of the CDR3 is TGTGCCAGTAGAGGCGAGACAGGGTTTATCAATGAGCAGTTCTTC.

The chain uses TRBV30 and TRBJ2-1; possible D gene TRBD2, 5 bases. The V gene's germline CDR1 is GTSNPN and CDR2 SVGIG (reference sequence). The ends were cut back, 3 bases at V and 7 bases at J, with 7 bases in the middle. This CDR3 region has 11 residues. As DNA, the CDR3 is TGTGCCTGGAGCGAGGGTAATGAGCAGTTCTTC. Translated, it gives CAWSEGNEQFF.

V is TRBV21-1 and J is TRBJ2-1; TRBD1, the D gene given by the table, was not confirmed from the DNA. TRBV21-1 is given as a pseudogene. The CDR3 has 15 amino acids. CDR3 residues: CASSKYNGSHNEQFF. The CDR3 DNA reads TGTGCCAGCAGCAAATATAATGGCAGTCACAATGAGCAGTTCTTC.

The chain recombines TRBV2 with TRBJ1-1; D gene ambiguous. Germline V lookup: CDR1 SNHLY, CDR2 FYNNEI. This CDR3 region has 15 residues. The germline V and J ends were trimmed by 0 bases and 1 base, with 9 bases remaining between them. DNA of the CDR3: TGTGCCAGCAGTGAAGCTTCTAGGGCGAACACTGAAGCTTTCTTT. Amino acids: CASSEASRANTEAFF.

Only one count was recorded for this clone. The chain has TRBV19 and TRBJ2-1, with 7 bases aligning to TRBD1. Germline V gives CDR1 LNHDA, CDR2 SQIVND (reference sequence). Trimming cost V 10 bases and J 1 base; bases outside gene matches: 10. The length of the CDR3 is 15 residues. In nucleotides, the CDR3 is TGTGCCACGGATAGTGGGGACAGATCCTACAATGAGCAGTTCTTC. This translates into CATDSGDRSYNEQFF.

The chain employs TRBV9 and TRBJ2-3; D gene uncertain. The length of the CDR3 is 11 residues. V gave up 2 bases and J gave up 6 bases, with 4 bases separating them. The germline gives CDR1 SGDLS, CDR2 YYNGEE. CDR3 amino acids: CASSVADTQYF. CDR3 nucleotide sequence: TGTGCCAGCAGCGTTGCCGATACGCAGTATTTT.

V usage is TRBV2 and J usage is TRBJ1-2, with a possible D match to TRBD1 (5 bases). Germline-derived CDR1 and CDR2 are SNHLY and FYNNEI. The CDR3 spans 16 residues. Trimming took 10 bases from V and 1 from J, leaving 22 bases between them. DNA for the CDR3: TGTGCCACCCATAATCACGGGACGGAACTTAACTATGGCTACACCTTC. It yields the protein CATHNHGTELNYGYTF.

The chain links TRBV13 to TRBJ1-5, with D possibly matching TRBD1 (5 bases). Germline loops: CDR1 PRHDT, CDR2 FYEKMQ (reference sequence). The length of the CDR3 is 16 residues. The V end was cut by 5 bases, the J end by 5 bases, with 19 bases between. The CDR3 loop reads CASSAGSVGRDQPQHF. The CDR3 bases are TGTGCCAGCAGCGCGGGGTCGGTGGGGCGGGATCAGCCCCAGCATTTT.

V usage is TRBV29-1 and J usage is TRBJ2-1, with a possible D match to TRBD1 (6 bases). This CDR3 contains 18 residues. Trimming stripped 8 bases from V and 8 bases from J, with 34 bases between. Germline assignment: CDR1 SQVTM and CDR2 ANQGSEA. The CDR3 reads CSIEPPVRDWGPWDEQFF. The CDR3 nucleotides are TGCAGCATAGAGCCCCCCGTACGCGACTGGGGGCCGTGGGATGAGCAGTTCTTC.

The rearrangement joins TRBV28 to TRBJ1-3; the match to TRBD1 covers 10 bases. From germline, CDR1 is MDHEN and CDR2 SYDVKM. Trimming at V came to 5 bases and at J to 0 bases, leaving 7 bases not matched to a gene. This CDR3 region has 17 residues. The CDR3 reads CASSQTGGFSSGNTIYF. The CDR3 nucleotides read TGTGCCAGCAGTCAGACAGGGGGCTTTAGCTCTGGAAACACCATATATTTT.

The V gene is TRBV6-5, the J gene TRBJ2-5, with 7 positions matching TRBD1. V gave up 6 bases and J gave up 1 base; unmatched junction bases: 8. The germline V gene has CDR1 MNHEY and CDR2 SVGAGI. The CDR3 length is 15 residues. The CDR3 coding sequence is TGTGCCAGCAGAACCAACCGGGACAGCCAAGAGACCCAGTACTTC. It translates to CASRTNRDSQETQYF.

V is TRBV19 and J is TRBJ1-5; a weak D match, TRBD1 (6 bases). CDR3 length equals 15 residues. The V end lost 3 bases, the J end lost 0 bases, and 9 bases lay between the germline ends. Germline V gene data show CDR1 as LNHDA and CDR2 as SQIVND (reference sequence). CDR3 protein: CASSMDRYSNQPQHF. CDR3 bases: TGTGCCAGTAGTATGGACAGATATAGCAATCAGCCCCAGCATTTT.

This chain uses TRBV4-1 with TRBJ2-7, with D maybe TRBD2 (6 bases). The CDR3 has 14 amino acids. Looked up from germline, CDR1 is MGHRA and CDR2 is YSYEKL. Trimming shortened V by 1 base and J by 3 bases, and 10 bases separated the two germline ends. The CDR3 nucleotides read TGCGCCAGCAGCCAAGGGGGGGAATTCTACGAGCAGTACTTC. Its translation is CASSQGGEFYEQYF.

Only one count was recorded for this clone. CDR3 nucleotides: TGTGCCAGCACCAGTAGGGCGGGAGGGGCCGACGATGAGCAGTTCTTC. The encoded protein is CASTSRAGGADDEQFF. The chain recombines TRBV25-1 with TRBJ2-1, with TRBD2 matching over 9 bases. Germline-derived CDR1 and CDR2 are MGHDK and SYGVNS. This CDR3 region has 16 residues. J lost 8 bases, V lost 7 bases, and 15 bases had no gene match.

In its sample, this clone was seen a few times. This same CDR3 is encoded by further DNA sequences in the sample. The chain combines TRBV6-6 with TRBJ2-1; D may be TRBD2 (5 bases). The V end was cut by 0 bases, the J end by 4 bases, with 7 bases between. Germline CDR1 reads MNHNY; CDR2 reads SVGAGI (reference sequence). The CDR3 loop spans 14 amino acids. The CDR3 region has the DNA TGTGCCAGCAGTTACTCGCGGACTTACAATGAGCAGTTCTTC. As protein: CASSYSRTYNEQFF.

This chain links TRBV19 with TRBJ1-1, with a tentative D call TRBD1 (5 bases). Germline-derived CDR1 and CDR2 are LNHDA and SQIVND (reference sequence). This CDR3 spans 17 amino acids. V was trimmed by 7 bases and J by 0 bases, leaving 21 bases between them. The CDR3 nucleotides read TGTGCCAGTACTCCATTAGACCCGGGACGGATGAACACTGAAGCTTTCTTT. Protein sequence: CASTPLDPGRMNTEAFF. The whole variable domain, remainder taken from reference TRBV19 and TRBJ1-1, is DGGITQSPKYLFRKEGQNVTLSCEQNLNHDAMYWYRQDPGQGLRLIYYSQIVNDFQKGDIAEGYSVSREKKESFPLTVTSAQKNPTAFYLCASTPLDPGRMNTEAFFGQGTRLTVV.

V and J are TRBV13 and TRBJ2-7; 9 bases are shared with TRBD2. The CDR3 runs to 15 residues. The trim removed 4 bases at V and 6 bases at J, leaving 10 bases unmatched. The germline V gene encodes CDR1 PRHDT and CDR2 FYEKMQ (reference sequence). The CDR3: CASSSPIAGESEQYV. The DNA of the CDR3 is TGTGCCAGCAGCTCCCCGATAGCGGGAGAAAGCGAGCAGTACGTC.